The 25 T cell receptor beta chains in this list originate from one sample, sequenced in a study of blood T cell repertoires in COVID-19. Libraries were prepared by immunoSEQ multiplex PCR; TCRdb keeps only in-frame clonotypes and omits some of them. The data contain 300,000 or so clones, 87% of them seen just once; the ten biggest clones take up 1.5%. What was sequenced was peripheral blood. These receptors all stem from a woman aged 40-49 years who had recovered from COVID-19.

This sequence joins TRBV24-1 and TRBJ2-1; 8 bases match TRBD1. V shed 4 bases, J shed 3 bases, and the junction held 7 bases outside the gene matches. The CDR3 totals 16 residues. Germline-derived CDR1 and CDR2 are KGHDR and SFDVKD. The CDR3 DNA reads TGTGCCACCAGTGACTCGGACAGGGAACACTACAATGAGCAGTTCTTC. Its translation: CATSDSDREHYNEQFF.

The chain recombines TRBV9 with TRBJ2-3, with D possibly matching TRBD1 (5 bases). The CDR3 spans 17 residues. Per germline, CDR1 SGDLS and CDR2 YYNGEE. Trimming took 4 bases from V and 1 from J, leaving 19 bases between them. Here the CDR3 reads CASSSRQFSAGTDTQYF. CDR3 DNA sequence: TGTGCCAGCAGCTCCCGACAGTTCTCTGCCGGCACAGATACGCAGTATTTT.

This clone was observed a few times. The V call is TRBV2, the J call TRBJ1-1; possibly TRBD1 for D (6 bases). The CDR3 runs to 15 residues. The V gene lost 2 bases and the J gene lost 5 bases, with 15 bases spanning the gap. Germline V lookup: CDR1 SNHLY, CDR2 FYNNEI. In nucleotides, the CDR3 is TGTGCCAGCAGTGAACAAGGGAGGGGGGGAACTGAAGCTTTCTTT. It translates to CASSEQGRGGTEAFF.

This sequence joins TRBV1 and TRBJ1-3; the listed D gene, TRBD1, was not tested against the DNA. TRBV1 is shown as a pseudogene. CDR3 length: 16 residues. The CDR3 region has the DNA TGCACCAGCAGCCAAGAACCCAGGGGTGACGGAAACACCATATATTTT. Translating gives CTSSQEPRGDGNTIYF.

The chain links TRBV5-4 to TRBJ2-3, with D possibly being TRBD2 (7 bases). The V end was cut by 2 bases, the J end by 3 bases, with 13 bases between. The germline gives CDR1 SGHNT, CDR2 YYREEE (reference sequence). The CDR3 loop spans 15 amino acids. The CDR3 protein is CASSFGGAGTDTQYF. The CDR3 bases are TGTGCCAGCAGCTTTGGGGGGGCCGGGACAGATACGCAGTATTTT. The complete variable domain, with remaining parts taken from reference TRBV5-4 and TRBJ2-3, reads ETGVTQSPTHLIKTRGQQVTLRCSSQSGHNTVSWYQQALGQGPQFIFQYYREEENGRGNFPPRFSGLQFPNYSSELNVNALELDDSALYLCASSFGGAGTDTQYFGPGTRLTVL.

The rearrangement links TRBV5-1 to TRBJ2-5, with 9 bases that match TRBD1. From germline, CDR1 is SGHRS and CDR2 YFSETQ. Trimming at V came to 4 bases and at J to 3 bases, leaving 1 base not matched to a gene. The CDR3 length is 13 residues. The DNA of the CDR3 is TGCGCCAGCAGCCGGACAGGGGAAGAGACCCAGTACTTC. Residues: CASSRTGEETQYF. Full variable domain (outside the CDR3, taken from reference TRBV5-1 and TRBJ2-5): KAGVTQTPRYLIKTRGQQVTLSCSPISGHRSVSWYQQTPGQGLQFLFEYFSETQRNKGNFPGRFSGRQFSNSRSEMNVSTLELGDSALYLCASSRTGEETQYFGPGTRLLVL.

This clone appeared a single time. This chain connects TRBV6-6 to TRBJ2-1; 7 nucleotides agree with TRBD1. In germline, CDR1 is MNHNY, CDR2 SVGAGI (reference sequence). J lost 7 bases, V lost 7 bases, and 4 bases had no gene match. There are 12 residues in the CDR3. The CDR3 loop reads CASKLQGNEQFF. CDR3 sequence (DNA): TGTGCCAGCAAGCTACAGGGGAATGAGCAGTTCTTC.

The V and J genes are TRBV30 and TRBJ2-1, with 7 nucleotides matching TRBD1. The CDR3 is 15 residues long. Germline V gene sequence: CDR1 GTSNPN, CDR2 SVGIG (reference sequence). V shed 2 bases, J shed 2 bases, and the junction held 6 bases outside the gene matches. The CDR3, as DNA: TGTGCCTGGAGTCAAGAACAGGGGCCCTACAATGAGCAGTTCTTC. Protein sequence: CAWSQEQGPYNEQFF.

The CDR3 DNA follows: TGTGCCAGCAGCGTTCGGGGGACGAACACCGGGGAGCTGTTTTTT. Protein sequence: CASSVRGTNTGELFF. The chain links TRBV9 to TRBJ2-2; D is perhaps TRBD2 (6 bases). The CDR3 extends over 15 amino acids. Looked up from germline, CDR1 is SGDLS and CDR2 is YYNGEE. Trimming shortened V by 2 bases and J by 0 bases, and 8 bases separated the two germline ends.

The CDR3 DNA sequence: TGTGCCAGCAGCTTGAGAGTGGGGGCCAGCAATCAGCCCCAGCATTTT. It translates to CASSLRVGASNQPQHF. V gene TRBV5-6 combines with J gene TRBJ1-5, with D maybe TRBD1 (6 bases). CDR3 length: 16 residues. Between the trimmed V and J ends, which lost 1 base and 1 base, there was a span of 12 bases. Germline lookup yields CDR1 SGHDT and CDR2 YYEEEE. Filled out from reference TRBV5-6 and TRBJ1-5, the complete variable domain reads DAGVTQSPTHLIKTRGQQVTLRCSPKSGHDTVSWYQQALGQGPQFIFQYYEEEERQRGNFPDRFSGHQFPNYSSELNVNALLLGDSALYLCASSLRVGASNQPQHFGDGTRLSIL.

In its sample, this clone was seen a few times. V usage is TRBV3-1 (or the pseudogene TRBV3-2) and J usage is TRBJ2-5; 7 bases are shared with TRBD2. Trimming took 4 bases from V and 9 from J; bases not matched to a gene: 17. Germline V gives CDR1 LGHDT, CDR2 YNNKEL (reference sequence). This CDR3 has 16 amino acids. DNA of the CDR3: TGTGCCAGCAGCCCGGGGGGAGGGCAAGTCTACGTGGCCCAGTACTTC. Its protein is CASSPGGGQVYVAQYF.

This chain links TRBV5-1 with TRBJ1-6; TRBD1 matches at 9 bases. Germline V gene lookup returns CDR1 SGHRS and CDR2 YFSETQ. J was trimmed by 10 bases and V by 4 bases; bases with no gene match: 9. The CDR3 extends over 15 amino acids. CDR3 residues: CASSLRTGAGSPLHF. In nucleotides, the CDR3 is TGCGCCAGCAGCCTTAGGACAGGGGCCGGGTCACCCCTCCACTTT.

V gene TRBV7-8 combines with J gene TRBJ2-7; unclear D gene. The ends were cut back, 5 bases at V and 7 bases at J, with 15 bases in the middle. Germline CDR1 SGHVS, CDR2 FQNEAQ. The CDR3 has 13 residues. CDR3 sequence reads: CASSGRALKEQYF. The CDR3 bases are TGTGCCAGCAGCGGGCGCGCCCTTAAGGAGCAGTACTTC.

The CDR3 is CASGPRDTPYEQYF. The DNA for the CDR3 is TGTGCTAGTGGTCCACGGGACACCCCCTACGAGCAGTACTTC. The genes are TRBV12-5 and TRBJ2-7; TRBD1 is a possible D gene (6 bases). The CDR3 is 14 amino acids. CDR1 and CDR2 from the germline V gene are LGHNT and FRNRAP. Trimming shortened V by 5 bases and J by 2 bases, and 13 bases separated the two germline ends.

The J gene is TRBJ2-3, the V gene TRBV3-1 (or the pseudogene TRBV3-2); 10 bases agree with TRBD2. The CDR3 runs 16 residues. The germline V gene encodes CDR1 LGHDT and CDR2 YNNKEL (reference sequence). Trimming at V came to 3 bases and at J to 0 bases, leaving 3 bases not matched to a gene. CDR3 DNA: TGTGCCAGCAGCCACGGACTAGCGGCCAGCACAGATACGCAGTATTTT. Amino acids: CASSHGLAASTDTQYF.

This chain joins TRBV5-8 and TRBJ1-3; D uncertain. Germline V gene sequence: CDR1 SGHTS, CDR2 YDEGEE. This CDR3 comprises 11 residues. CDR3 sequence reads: CGSSVRNTIYF. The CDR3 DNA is TGTGGCTCGTCGGTGAGAAACACCATATATTTT.

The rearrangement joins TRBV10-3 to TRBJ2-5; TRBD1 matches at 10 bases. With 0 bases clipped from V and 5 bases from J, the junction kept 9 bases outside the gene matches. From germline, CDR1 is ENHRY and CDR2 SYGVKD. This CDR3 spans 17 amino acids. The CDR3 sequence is CAISESPGQGSWETQYF. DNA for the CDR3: TGTGCCATCAGTGAGTCGCCGGGACAGGGGTCCTGGGAGACCCAGTACTTC.

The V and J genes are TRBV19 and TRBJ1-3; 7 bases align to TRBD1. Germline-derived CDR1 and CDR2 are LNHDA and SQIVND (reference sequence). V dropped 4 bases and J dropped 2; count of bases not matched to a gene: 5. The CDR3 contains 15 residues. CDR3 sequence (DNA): TGTGCCAGTAGTACCCGAGGGGGCCCTGGAAACACCATATATTTT. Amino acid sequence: CASSTRGGPGNTIYF.

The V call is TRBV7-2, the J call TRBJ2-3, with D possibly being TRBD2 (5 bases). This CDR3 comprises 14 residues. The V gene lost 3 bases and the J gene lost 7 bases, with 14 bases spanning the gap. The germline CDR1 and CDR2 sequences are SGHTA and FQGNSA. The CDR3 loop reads CASSLVVTGNTQYF. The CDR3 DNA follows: TGTGCCAGCAGCTTGGTGGTGACGGGGAATACGCAGTATTTT. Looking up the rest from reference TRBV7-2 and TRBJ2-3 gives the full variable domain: GAGVSQSPSNKVTEKGKDVELRCDPISGHTALYWYRQSLGQGLEFLIYFQGNSAPDKSGLPSDRFSAERTGGSVSTLTIQRTQQEDSAVYLCASSLVVTGNTQYFGPGTRLTVL.

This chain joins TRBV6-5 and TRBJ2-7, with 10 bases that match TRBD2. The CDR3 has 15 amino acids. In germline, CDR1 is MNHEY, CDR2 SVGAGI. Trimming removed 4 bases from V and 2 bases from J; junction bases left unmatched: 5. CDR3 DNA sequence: TGTGCCAGCAGTTCGAGGACTAGCGGAACCTACGAGCAGTACTTC. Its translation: CASSSRTSGTYEQYF.

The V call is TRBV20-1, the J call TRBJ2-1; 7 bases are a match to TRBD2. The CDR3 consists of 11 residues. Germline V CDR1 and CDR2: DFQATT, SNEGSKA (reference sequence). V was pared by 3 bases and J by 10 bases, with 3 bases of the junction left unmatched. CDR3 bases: TGCAGTGCTAGTATGGGGGGGGAGCAGTTCTTC. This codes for CSASMGGEQFF.

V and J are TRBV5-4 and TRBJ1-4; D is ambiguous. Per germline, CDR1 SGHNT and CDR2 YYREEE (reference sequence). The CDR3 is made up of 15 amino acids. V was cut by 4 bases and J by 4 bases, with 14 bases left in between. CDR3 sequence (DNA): TGTGCCAGCAGCCCGGCGGGGTCGCATAATGAAAAACTGTTTTTT. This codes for CASSPAGSHNEKLFF.

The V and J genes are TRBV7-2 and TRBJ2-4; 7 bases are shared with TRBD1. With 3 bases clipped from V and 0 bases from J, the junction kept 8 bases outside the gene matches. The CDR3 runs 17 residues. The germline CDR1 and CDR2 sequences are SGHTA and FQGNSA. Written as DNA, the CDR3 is TGTGCCAGCAGCTTCCGGGACAGTTTTCTAGCCAAAAACATTCAGTACTTC. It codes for CASSFRDSFLAKNIQYF. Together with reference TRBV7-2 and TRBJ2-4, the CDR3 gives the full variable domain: GAGVSQSPSNKVTEKGKDVELRCDPISGHTALYWYRQSLGQGLEFLIYFQGNSAPDKSGLPSDRFSAERTGGSVSTLTIQRTQQEDSAVYLCASSFRDSFLAKNIQYFGAGTRLSVL.

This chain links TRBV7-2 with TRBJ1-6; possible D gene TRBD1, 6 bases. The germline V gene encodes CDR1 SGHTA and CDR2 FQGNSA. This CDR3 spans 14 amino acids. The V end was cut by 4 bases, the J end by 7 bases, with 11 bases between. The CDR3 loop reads CASSSGQSNSPLHF. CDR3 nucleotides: TGTGCCAGCAGCTCGGGACAAAGCAATTCACCCCTCCACTTT.

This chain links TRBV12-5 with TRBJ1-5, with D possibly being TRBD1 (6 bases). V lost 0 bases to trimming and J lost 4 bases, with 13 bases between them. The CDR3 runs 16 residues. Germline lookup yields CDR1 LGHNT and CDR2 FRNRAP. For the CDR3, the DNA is TGTGCTAGTGGTTTGGTAGGGGGGGCCCTTAATCAGCCCCAGCATTTT. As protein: CASGLVGGALNQPQHF.